What follows is one TCR beta chain and its context. There is no known antigen for this receptor. Base qualities are not provided; no much larger clone lies one nucleotide away. These data come from a study of shared clonotypes between healthy human individuals (dated by TCRdb to the early 2020s). About the full investigation: The cohort included three men and a couple of women between 18 and 49 years of age. Per donor, leukapheresis produced somewhere between about 0.94 and 9.5 billion PBMCs. Libraries were prepared and TCR repertoires were sequenced by different laboratories using diverse techniques, in order to increase sequencing depth and limit assay-specific biases. To estimate repertoire size and how much clonotypes are shared between individuals, the study performed deep sequencing of blood TCR repertoires from roughly five healthy adults. For each donor, CD4 naive and CD4 memory were each given three plates, CD8 naive was given two plates, and CD8 memory was given one plate. The paper as a whole reports these results and caveats: Sampling was limited to blood, and TCR repertoires in tissue likely differ from TCR repertoires in blood. Naive subsets generally had larger estimated clonotype richness than memory subsets. Compared with non-shared clonotypes, the clonotypes found in all four sorted-subset donors had higher generation probabilities. Incomplete sequencing was indicated by rarefaction of sorted-subset datasets, despite the large sequencing depth. The small number of donors limited the genetic and exposure-history diversity represented. Across a handful of donors, approximately 5% of naive CD4, approximately 4% of naive CD8, under 2.5% of memory CD4, and 0.4% of memory CD8 clonotypes were shared. Pairwise subsampling led to the expectation that sequencing depth would affect the degree of clonotype sharing among donors.

TCR CDR3 regions were amplified from genomic DNA by multiplex PCR using the deep immunoSEQ assay. Genomic DNA extracted from each cell subset was distributed evenly over all wells of several immunoSEQ 96-well plates, and each plate served as one replicate. For sorted subsets, about 0.2 ug genomic DNA, equal to approximately 30,000 T cell genomes, was loaded into each replicate PCR. Purified libraries were quantified with a Qubit 3.0 fluorometer, sized on a Bioanalyzer 2100, and re-quantified with the KAPA Library Quantification kit. A separate single-read 150-cycle Illumina NextSeq 550 flow cell was used to sequence each immunoSEQ 96-well plate. Per the original workflow: Because the immunoSEQ output held only junctional sequences and lacked quality scores, the filtering could not match the filtering applied to full-length reads. To assign V/J genes and CDR3, sequences were annotated using PyIR, a Python wrapper for IgBLAST v1.9, with IMGT germline references. Any read was removed if the V/J assignment was weak (E-value above 1e-6), the CDR3 was missing, or the read contained stop codons, out-of-frame junctions, or ambiguous translated residues. V3J clonotypes were defined as sequences sharing the same inferred V gene, J gene, and CDR3 amino acid sequence. To compute the percentage overlap between repertoires, the number of shared unique clonotypes was divided by the size of the smaller repertoire. Three approaches were used to assess repertoire richness: RTK rarefaction, the Chao1 estimator, and Recon v2.1 estimates of unobserved clonotypes. Generation probabilities were computed with OLGA for all TCRbeta clonotypes obtained by the gDNA method from several donors. TCRdb's version of the immuneACCESS table is confined to in-frame rearrangements and falls short of the full clone set. An unresolved V gene accounts for under half of the shortfall where checked; the remainder is of unknown origin. The DNA gave D and trimming, while V, J and clone size come from that table. Within this sample are almost 750,000 clones, with around 77% of them counted one time only. Jointly, the top ten make up under 2% of the sample.

Reading from cysteine to phenylalanine, the CDR3 counts 16 amino acids. Just CDR3 DNA is preserved here, 48 bases in frame from base 1. CDR1 SGDLS and CDR2 YYNGEE were looked up in the germline V gene. Relative to germline, V is 4 bases shorter and J is 1 base shorter, with 17 bases between their ends. Healthy HIV-negative adults with no recently reported acute infections or vaccinations were included as donors. All donors were Caucasian adults living in Nashville, Tennessee, USA. CD4+ T cells were enriched through magnetic negative selection, after which naive cells were positively selected on CD45RA and the remaining negative fraction served as the memory subset. After blood collection by leukapheresis, PBMCs were isolated using Ficoll-Histopaque density gradient centrifugation and then cryopreserved in the vapor phase of liquid nitrogen. Analytical flow cytometry was used to check the purity and quantity of every magnetically sorted T cell population. From each sorted fraction, genomic DNA was isolated and quantified by UV absorbance on a Nanodrop 2000c.

The sample taken for sequencing was memory CD4+ T cells sorted from blood. This specimen's cell subset or site label, interpreted: CD45RA-negative fraction. The receptor comes from a woman younger than 45 in good health. The rearranged segments are TRBV9 and TRBJ1-2; D gene: possibly TRBD1, on 5 matching bases. This receptor has the CDR3 CASSPGGRTFNYGYTF. The DNA is as follows: TGTGCCAGCAGCCCCGGGGGACGGACGTTTAACTATGGCTACACCTTC.